This TCR beta chain was captured in a study of identifying expanded T cells in peripheral blood. Collection occurred without any documented infections or immune events in donors. The table came from immunoSEQ multiplex PCR; TCRdb's copy has only in-frame clones and leaves some out. This table holds 90,000 to 120,000 clones, more than 85% found once. Germline V gives CDR1 SGHVS, CDR2 FNYEAQ. V was shortened by 1 base and J by 7 bases, with 3 bases between the two germline ends. The CDR3 is made up of 11 amino acids. The V call is TRBV7-6, the J call TRBJ2-3; unclear D gene. This receptor was obtained from a person between 18 and 75 years old in good health. Input material: blood. In DNA form, the CDR3 reads TGTGCCAGCAGCTTAGAGAATACGCAGTATTTT. As protein: CASSLENTQYF.